This entry concerns a single TCR beta chain. Here immunoSEQ multiplex PCR was the method, and the copy in TCRdb shows in-frame clones only, minus some. The repertoire holds approximately 140,000 clones, with roughly 92% as singletons. This sample was included in a study of control samples from healthy donors and cancer patients. V was clipped by 2 bases and J by 0 bases, with 11 bases between them. Per the germline V gene, CDR1 is SGDLS and CDR2 is YYNGEE. There are 16 residues in the CDR3. This TCR came from a man aged 25 to 40 in good health. Sequencing was performed on blood. V usage is TRBV9 and J usage is TRBJ1-4; D not resolved. The CDR3 region has the DNA TGTGCCAGCAGCGTTACATCAATGGCAACTAATGAAAAACTGTTTTTT. Translating gives CASSVTSMATNEKLFF.